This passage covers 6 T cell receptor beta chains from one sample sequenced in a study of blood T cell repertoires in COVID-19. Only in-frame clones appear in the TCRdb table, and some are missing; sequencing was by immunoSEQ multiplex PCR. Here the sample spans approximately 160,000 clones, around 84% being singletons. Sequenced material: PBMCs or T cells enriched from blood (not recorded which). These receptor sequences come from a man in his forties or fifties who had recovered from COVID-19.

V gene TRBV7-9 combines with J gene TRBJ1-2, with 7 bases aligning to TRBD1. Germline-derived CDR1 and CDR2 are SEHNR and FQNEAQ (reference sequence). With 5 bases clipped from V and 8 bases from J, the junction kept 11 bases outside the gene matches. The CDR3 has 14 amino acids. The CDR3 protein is CASSDSGTARGYTF. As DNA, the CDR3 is TGTGCCAGCAGCGATTCCGGGACAGCAAGGGGCTACACCTTC.

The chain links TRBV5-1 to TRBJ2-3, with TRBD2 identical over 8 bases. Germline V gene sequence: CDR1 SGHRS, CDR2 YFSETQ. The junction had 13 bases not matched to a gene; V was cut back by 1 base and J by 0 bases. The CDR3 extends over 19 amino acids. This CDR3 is CASSLQGRGDLASTDTQYF. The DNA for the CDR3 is TGCGCCAGCAGCTTGCAGGGGCGGGGGGACTTAGCGAGCACAGATACGCAGTATTTT.

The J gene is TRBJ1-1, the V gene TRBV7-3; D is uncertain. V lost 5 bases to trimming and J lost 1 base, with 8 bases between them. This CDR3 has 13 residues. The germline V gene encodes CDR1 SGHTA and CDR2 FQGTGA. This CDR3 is CASSGESNTEAFF. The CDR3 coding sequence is TGTGCCAGCAGCGGGGAGTCGAACACTGAAGCTTTCTTT. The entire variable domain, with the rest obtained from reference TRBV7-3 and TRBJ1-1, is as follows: GAGVSQTPSNKVTEKGKYVELRCDPISGHTALYWYRQSLGQGPEFLIYFQGTGAADDSGLPNDRFFAVRPEGSVSTLKIQRTERGDSAVYLCASSGESNTEAFFGQGTRLTVV.

The CDR3 loop is CASSLGGGADTQYF. Here the CDR3 DNA reads TGTGCCAGCAGCTTAGGGGGAGGAGCAGATACGCAGTATTTT. This chain uses TRBV7-3 with TRBJ2-3; possibly TRBD2 for D (6 bases). Germline V lookup: CDR1 SGHTA, CDR2 FQGTGA. The ends were cut back, 2 bases at V and 4 bases at J, with 10 bases in the middle. CDR3 length: 14 amino acids. Looking up the rest from reference TRBV7-3 and TRBJ2-3 gives the full variable domain: GAGVSQTPSNKVTEKGKYVELRCDPISGHTALYWYRQSLGQGPEFLIYFQGTGAADDSGLPNDRFFAVRPEGSVSTLKIQRTERGDSAVYLCASSLGGGADTQYFGPGTRLTVL.

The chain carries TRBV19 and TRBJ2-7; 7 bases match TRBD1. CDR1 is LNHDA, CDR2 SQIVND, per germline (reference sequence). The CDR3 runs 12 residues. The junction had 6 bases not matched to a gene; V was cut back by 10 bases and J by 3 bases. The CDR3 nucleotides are TGTGCCACCACGGACAGGTACTACGAGCAGTACTTC. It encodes CATTDRYYEQYF.

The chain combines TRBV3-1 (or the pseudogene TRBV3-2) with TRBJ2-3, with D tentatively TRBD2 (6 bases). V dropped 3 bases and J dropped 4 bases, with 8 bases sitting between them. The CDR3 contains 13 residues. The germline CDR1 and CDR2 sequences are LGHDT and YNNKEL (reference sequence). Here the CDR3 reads CASSQGTSDTQYF. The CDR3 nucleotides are TGTGCCAGCAGCCAGGGGACTTCAGATACGCAGTATTTT.